Shown below are 8 T cell receptor beta chains from a single sample sequenced in a study of shared clonotypes between healthy human individuals. Here immunoSEQ multiplex PCR was the method, and the copy in TCRdb shows in-frame clones only, minus some. The table records roughly 700,000 clones, approximately 79% of them present only once. The material sequenced was memory CD4+ T cells sorted from blood. Sample subset: CD45RA-negative fraction. The origin of the receptors is a woman younger than 45 in good health.

The chain has TRBV19 and TRBJ2-1; possibly TRBD1 for D (6 bases). Trimming took 9 bases from V and 2 from J, leaving 20 bases between them. This CDR3 has 16 residues. Germline V gene data show CDR1 as LNHDA and CDR2 as SQIVND (reference sequence). CDR3 in DNA: TGTGCCAGCCGGGACACCGGCAGAGGGACCTACAATGAGCAGTTCTTC. Protein: CASRDTGRGTYNEQFF.

The chain employs TRBV21-1 and TRBJ2-7; the table calls TRBD1, which could not be checked here. TRBV21-1 is termed a pseudogene. The CDR3 is 14 residues long. The CDR3 is CASSVQGSAAEQYF. CDR3 DNA: TGTGCCAGCAGCGTACAGGGGTCAGCGGCCGAGCAGTACTTC.

In its sample, this clone was seen a few times. The chain joins TRBV6-1 to TRBJ1-2, with D unclear. In germline, CDR1 is MNHNS, CDR2 SASEGT. The CDR3 extends over 13 amino acids. With 7 bases removed from V and 4 bases from J, the gap between germline ends came to 13 bases. The CDR3 DNA follows: TGTGCCAGCACACCCACAGCAACCTATGGCTACACCTTC. It encodes CASTPTATYGYTF.

This clone was counted a single time. CDR3 sequence: CASSPKAGLAIMETQYF. The CDR3 DNA follows: TGTGCCAGCAGCCCAAAGGCGGGACTAGCGATTATGGAGACCCAGTACTTC. The V call is TRBV7-9, the J call TRBJ2-5; 10 bases fit TRBD2. The ends lost 5 bases at V and 5 bases at J; junction bases unmatched: 14. The length of the CDR3 is 17 residues. Germline V lookup: CDR1 SEHNR, CDR2 FQNEAQ (reference sequence).

The rearrangement joins TRBV5-1 to TRBJ2-1; 10 bases line up with TRBD2. Trimming cost V 3 bases and J 7 bases; bases outside gene matches: 13. This CDR3 comprises 17 residues. In germline, CDR1 is SGHRS, CDR2 YFSETQ. CDR3 bases: TGCGCCAGCAGCTACCGTATTGGACTAGCGGAGCGAAATGAGCAGTTCTTC. This gives the protein CASSYRIGLAERNEQFF.

V usage is TRBV5-4 and J usage is TRBJ2-7; 7 positions match TRBD2. V gave up 2 bases and J gave up 6 bases; unmatched junction bases: 5. Germline values: CDR1 SGHNT, CDR2 YYREEE (reference sequence). The CDR3 totals 13 residues. In DNA form, the CDR3 reads TGTGCCAGCAGCTTTGATGGGGGGGGCGAGCAGTACTTC. Protein sequence: CASSFDGGGEQYF.

The J gene is TRBJ2-5, the V gene TRBV10-3; TRBD1 agrees at 9 bases. Germline assignment: CDR1 ENHRY and CDR2 SYGVKD. The CDR3 length is 15 residues. Unmatched junction bases numbered 13, after V lost 10 bases and J lost 4 bases. CDR3 amino acids: CATRKVGQGSETQYF. The CDR3 region has the DNA TGTGCCACTCGGAAAGTCGGACAGGGGTCAGAGACCCAGTACTTC.

This clone was detected many times. This sequence joins TRBV2 and TRBJ2-2; 7 bases are a match to TRBD2. CDR3 length: 15 residues. Germline V lookup: CDR1 SNHLY, CDR2 FYNNEI. With V trimmed by 6 bases and J by 1 base, 5 bases remained unmatched. CDR3 protein: CASRGDYLNTGELFF. The CDR3, as DNA: TGTGCCAGCAGGGGGGACTATTTGAACACCGGGGAGCTGTTTTTT.